This T cell receptor (beta chain) came from a study of post-analysis software for immune sequencing data. Overall study context: Included courses were relapsing-remitting and secondary progressive multiple sclerosis; progressive-relapsing multiple sclerosis was also included.

Overall study findings and caveats: Samples from a shared batch, those prepared together, strongly co-clustered by F measure. Patients had higher frequencies than controls of about five TRBV segments, including TRBV5-6, TRBV5-1 and TRBV20-1.

Comment on this clonotype: Its antigen is currently unknown.

Germline CDR1 is MNHNY and CDR2 is SVGAGI (reference sequence). Trimming pared 3 bases from V and 1 base from J, leaving 13 bases between. CDR3 length: 15 amino acids. Unique molecular identifiers were present in the TCR beta cDNA libraries. Each sample of about 0.9 to 11 million input T cells yielded around 500,000 cDNA molecules, so each molecule approximated one T cell. MiXCR, run by TCRdb on the PCR reads, gives a single entry per CDR3 protein. The sample has 380,000 or so distinct CDR3 sequences, roughly 36% seen once. The chain joins TRBV6-6 to TRBJ2-7; D gene ambiguous. The sequence derives from a girl aged 5 to 17 with multiple sclerosis. Material: blood. For the CDR3, the DNA is TGTGCCAGCAGTTATTTCGGTGGGGTATCCTACGAGCAGTACTTC. This sequence encodes CASSYFGGVSYEQYF.